The 2 T cell receptor beta chains given below trace back to one sample, sequenced in a study of tumor-infiltrating lymphocytes in primary liver carcinoma (dated by TCRdb to the late 2010s). The sequencer was an Illumina HiSeq 2500. Starting from 500 to 650 ng total RNA, TCRbeta-specific cDNA was produced by reverse transcription with a constant-region primer and ProtoScript II reverse transcriptase. Construction of the TCRbeta libraries relied on three nested rounds of multiplex PCR, following a slightly modified ARM-PCR procedure. The first two PCR rounds used multiplex TRBV1-TRBV30 forward primers with a Cbeta reverse primer, each for about 9 cycles. The raw public reads went through TCRdb reprocessing: fastp at Q25, MiXCR clone calling, in-frame beta chains kept. Rows with a matching CDR3 protein are joined into one entry that keeps the most common DNA and genes. The sample profile shows some 180,000 distinct CDR3 sequences; 50% to 75% of them were found once. The top ten clonotypes cover 72% of the sample.

Blood RNA was extracted from unsorted whole blood with TRIzol reagent; germline DNA came from the DNeasy Blood & Tissue kit. The sample consisted of peripheral blood. Receptors originate from a middle-aged man with primary liver carcinoma and hepatitis B virus infection.

This clonotype was observed a few times. The chain has TRBV14 and TRBJ2-3, with a possible D match to TRBD1 (6 bases). The CDR3 length is 16 residues. Trimming took off 1 base at V and 2 bases at J, with 13 bases between the two ends. Germline-derived CDR1 and CDR2 are SGHDN and FVKESK. CDR3 coding DNA: TGTGCCAGCAGCCAAGGGGACATATCGATCACAGATACGCAGTATTTT. Translating gives CASSQGDISITDTQYF.

V is TRBV7-9 and J is TRBJ2-5; no reliable D call. The CDR3 sequence is 11 residues long. Germline lookup yields CDR1 SEHNR and CDR2 FQNEAQ (reference sequence). Trimming removed 5 bases at V and 5 bases at J, with 6 bases between. The CDR3 sequence: CASSTWETQYF. In DNA, the CDR3 is TGTGCCAGCAGCACCTGGGAGACCCAGTACTTC.